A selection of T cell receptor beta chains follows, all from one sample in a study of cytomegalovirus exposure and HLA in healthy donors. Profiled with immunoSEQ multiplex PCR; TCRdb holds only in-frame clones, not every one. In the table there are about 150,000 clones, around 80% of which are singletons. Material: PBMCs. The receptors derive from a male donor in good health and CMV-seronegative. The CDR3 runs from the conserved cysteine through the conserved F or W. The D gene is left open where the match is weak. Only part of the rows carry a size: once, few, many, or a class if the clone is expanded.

TGTGCCAGCACCCTGGACAGGGGGTACCAAGAGACCCAGTACTTC CASTLDRGYQETQYF TRBJ2-5 TRBV28 - TRBD1
TGTGCCAGCAGCGTAGGAGCGGGGGCCGGGGAGCTGTTTTTT CASSVGAGAGELFF TRBJ2-2 TRBV9 - TRBD2
TGTGCCAGCAGTTTCGTGACAGGGGCCTCCTACGAGCAGTACTTC CASSFVTGASYEQYF TRBJ2-7 TRBV28 once TRBD1
TGTGCCAGCAGTTTAGATAGAAGAAACTATGGCTACACCTTC CASSLDRRNYGYTF TRBJ1-2 TRBV6-5 - -
TGCAGCGTTCAAGGGGTGAGGGAATACGAGCAGTACTTC CSVQGVREYEQYF TRBJ2-7 TRBV29-1 - -
TGTGCCAGCAGTGTAAGGGCAGGGTCGTCCAACCCCTTC CASSVRAGSSNPF TRBJ1-2 TRBV6-1 - -
TGTGCCAGCAGTTTTTTCTGGGGCGCTAATTCACCCCTCCACTTT CASSFFWGANSPLHF TRBJ1-6 TRBV27 - -
TGTGCCAGCAGCTTAGCGGGAGGCAGGCATGAAGGCACAGATACGCAGTATTTT CASSLAGGRHEGTDTQYF TRBJ2-3 TRBV13 once TRBD2
TGCGCCAGCAGCGCGCCCCAGTCAGGGGAGTCTAGCAATGAGCAGTTCTTC CASSAPQSGESSNEQFF TRBJ2-1 TRBV5-1 - -
TGTGCCACCAGCGGAGAGGGGACAGTGGCAGATACGCAGTATTTT CATSGEGTVADTQYF TRBJ2-3 TRBV15 - TRBD1
TGCGCCAGCAGCCAAGGTGTGAATAGCGCAGATACGCAGTATTTT CASSQGVNSADTQYF TRBJ2-3 TRBV4-3 - -
TGTGCCAGCAGCTTAGATGGAGGACTAATACTCTCCTACGAGCAGTACTTC CASSLDGGLILSYEQYF TRBJ2-7 TRBV7-2 - -
TGTGCCAGCAGCCACGGGATAAACTACGAGCAGTACTTC CASSHGINYEQYF TRBJ2-7 TRBV27 - -
TGTGCCAGCAGGACAGGGGGCCGACTCGAGCAGTACTTC CASRTGGRLEQYF TRBJ2-7 TRBV2 few TRBD1
TGTGCCAGCAGCGTCAGGGGGGCCACCACTGAGCAGTTCTTC CASSVRGATTEQFF TRBJ2-1 TRBV9 once -
TGTGCCATCAGATCTCTCGGGACTAGCGGGGACGAGCAGTACTTC CAIRSLGTSGDEQYF TRBJ2-7 TRBV10-3 - TRBD2
TGTGCCAGCAGCTTGCCCCAGCGGGAGCGCTACGAGCAGTACTTC CASSLPQRERYEQYF TRBJ2-7 TRBV5-4 - TRBD2
TGTGCCAGCAGCGTAGGGGCAGGGGGAGTCGAGCAGTACTTC CASSVGAGGVEQYF TRBJ2-7 TRBV9 - TRBD1
TGTGCCAGCAGCCCGGTCACTCTTTCCTACGAGCAGTACTTC CASSPVTLSYEQYF TRBJ2-7 TRBV5-6 once -
TGTGCCAGCAGCCAAGGTGCGGGCCAAGCCTACGAGCAGTACTTC CASSQGAGQAYEQYF TRBJ2-7 TRBV4-2 few -
TGTGCCAGCAGCTTTCCGCGACAGGGGGCAGACTATGGCTACACCTTC CASSFPRQGADYGYTF TRBJ1-2 TRBV7-9 - TRBD1
TGTGCCAGCAGCTCCGGGGGGACTAGCACAGATACGCAGTATTTT CASSSGGTSTDTQYF TRBJ2-3 TRBV5-6 - TRBD2
TGTGCCAGCAGCCCCCCGGGGAGCGGGGGACCAAATGAGCAGTTCTTC CASSPPGSGGPNEQFF TRBJ2-1 TRBV7-9 - TRBD2
TGTGCCAGCCTCCGCTTAGGAGGAAACACAGATACGCAGTATTTT CASLRLGGNTDTQYF TRBJ2-3 TRBV28 - -
TGCGCCAGCGGACTAGCGGGGGGTACTCAGTATTTT CASGLAGGTQYF TRBJ2-3 TRBV10-2 - TRBD2
TGTGCCAGCAGCTTGGCAGGGGGGTATCAAGAGACCCAGTACTTC CASSLAGGYQETQYF TRBJ2-5 TRBV5-6 - -
TGTGCCATCAGTGAGTCGACCCTGGGACAATTCTCTGGGGCCAACGTCCTGACTTTC CAISESTLGQFSGANVLTF TRBJ2-6 TRBV10-3 - -
TGTGCCAGCAGCTTGGCCTTAGGGGCACCGACCCAGTACTTC CASSLALGAPTQYF TRBJ2-5 TRBV5-8 - -
TGCAGCGTTGAAGGTGGGACAGGGCTTTACAATGAGCAGTTCTTC CSVEGGTGLYNEQFF TRBJ2-1 TRBV29-1 once TRBD1
TGTGCCAGCAGCCCGCGAGAGGGGGGGATGCACGAGCAGTACTTC CASSPREGGMHEQYF TRBJ2-7 TRBV9 - -
TGTGCCAGCAGTGACGTACCTGCGGCGGGCAATCAGCCCCAGCATTTT CASSDVPAAGNQPQHF TRBJ1-5 TRBV6-4 - -
TGCGCCAGCAGCTTAAGCGGACAGGGGGCCAATGGCTACACCTTC CASSLSGQGANGYTF TRBJ1-2 TRBV5-1 - TRBD1
TGTGCCAGCTCAATCCAGGGACAGCCCCTAAACGAGCAGTACTTC CASSIQGQPLNEQYF TRBJ2-7 TRBV19 - TRBD1
TGTGCCAGCAGGGGACCTGACAGGGGGCGCGGTCAGCCCCAGCATTTT CASRGPDRGRGQPQHF TRBJ1-5 TRBV28 - TRBD1
TGTGCCAGCAGCTTGGACAACCAAGAGACCCAGTACTTC CASSLDNQETQYF TRBJ2-5 TRBV5-4 - -
TGTGCCAGCAGTTTATTAGGACTGGATGTCGGAGAGACCCAGTACTTC CASSLLGLDVGETQYF TRBJ2-5 TRBV27 - -
TGTGCCTGGTCGGTCGCCGGGGCCAACGTCCTGACTTTC CAWSVAGANVLTF TRBJ2-6 TRBV30 few -
TGTGCCAGCAGTTATTTCCCTACGGGAGGGGCCGAGCAGTACTTC CASSYFPTGGAEQYF TRBJ2-7 TRBV6-5 few TRBD2
TGTGCCAGCAGTCCCCTTACTAGCGGTACCTTGAGAGAGCAGTTCTTC CASSPLTSGTLREQFF TRBJ2-1 TRBV28 - TRBD2
TGTGCCAGCAGTTTTTCAGGGGTGAACACTGAAGCTTTCTTT CASSFSGVNTEAFF TRBJ1-1 TRBV25-1 - -
TGTGCCAGCAGCTTAGAGGGGTGGGATAATTCACCCCTCCACTTT CASSLEGWDNSPLHF TRBJ1-6 TRBV7-2 - -